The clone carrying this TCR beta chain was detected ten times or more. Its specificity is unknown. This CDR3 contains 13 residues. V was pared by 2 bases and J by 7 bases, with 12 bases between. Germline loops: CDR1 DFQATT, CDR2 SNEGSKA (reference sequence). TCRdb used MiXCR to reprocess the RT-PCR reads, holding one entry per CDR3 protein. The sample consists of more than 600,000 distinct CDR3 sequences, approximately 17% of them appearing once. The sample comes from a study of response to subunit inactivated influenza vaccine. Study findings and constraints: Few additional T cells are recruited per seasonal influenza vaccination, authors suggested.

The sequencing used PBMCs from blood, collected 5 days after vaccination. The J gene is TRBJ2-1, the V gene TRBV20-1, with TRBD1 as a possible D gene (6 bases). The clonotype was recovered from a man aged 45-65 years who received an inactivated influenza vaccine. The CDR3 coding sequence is TGCAGTGCTAGACCACAGGGAGTGAATGAGCAGTTCTTC. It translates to CSARPQGVNEQFF.